A single sample is the source of the 8 T cell receptor beta chains below, sequenced in a study of blood T cell repertoires in COVID-19. Here immunoSEQ multiplex PCR was the method, and the copy in TCRdb shows in-frame clones only, minus some. The repertoire holds roughly 170,000 clones, with 81% as singletons. The specimen was PBMCs or T cells enriched from blood (not recorded which). The receptors come from a woman aged 40 to 55 with acute COVID-19.

The chain joins TRBV5-1 to TRBJ1-3; D is possibly TRBD1 (6 bases). There are 16 residues in the CDR3. Looked up from germline, CDR1 is SGHRS and CDR2 is YFSETQ. V lost 4 bases, J lost 2 bases, and 16 bases lay in between. The CDR3 spells CASSPGGGTTGNTIYF. CDR3 sequence (DNA): TGCGCCAGCAGCCCGGGAGGGGGGACTACTGGAAACACCATATATTTT.

DNA of the CDR3: TGTGCCAGCAGCTTAACCGGGAGAGGTGAGCAGTTCTTC. Encoded protein: CASSLTGRGEQFF. The chain employs TRBV11-3 and TRBJ2-1, with D possibly matching TRBD2 (6 bases). Germline assignment: CDR1 SGHNT and CDR2 YENEEA. The CDR3 is 13 amino acids. V lost 2 bases, J lost 9 bases, and 11 bases lay in between.

This chain links TRBV11-3 with TRBJ1-1; D gene unclear. Germline V gives CDR1 SGHNT, CDR2 YENEEA. CDR3 length: 11 residues. The V end lost 4 bases, the J end lost 7 bases, and 7 bases lay between the germline ends. The CDR3 DNA sequence: TGTGCCAGCAGCTCCCGGTATGAAGCTTTCTTT. Translation: CASSSRYEAFF. Filled out from reference TRBV11-3 and TRBJ1-1, the complete variable domain reads EAGVVQSPRYKIIEKKQPVAFWCNPISGHNTLYWYLQNLGQGPELLIRYENEEAVDDSQLPKDRFSAERLKGVDSTLKIQPAELGDSAVYLCASSSRYEAFFGQGTRLTVV.

The chain has TRBV18 and TRBJ1-2, with D perhaps matching TRBD1 (5 bases). The CDR3 is made up of 13 amino acids. Germline V lookup: CDR1 KGHSH, CDR2 LQKENI. Trimming took off 3 bases at V and 4 bases at J, with 9 bases between the two ends. CDR3 nucleotides: TGTGCCAGCTCACCGGGGCCGGTCTATGGCTACACCTTC. This sequence encodes CASSPGPVYGYTF.

The chain employs TRBV27 and TRBJ1-6; the D is unclear. Trimming pared 8 bases from V and 7 bases from J, leaving 24 bases between. Looked up from germline, CDR1 is MNHEY and CDR2 is SMNVEV (reference sequence). The CDR3 totals 17 residues. DNA for the CDR3: TGTGCCAGCTCCCCTGTAGGAACTAACATATGGAATTCACCCCTCCACTTT. Protein product: CASSPVGTNIWNSPLHF.

V is TRBV9 and J is TRBJ1-4; D might be TRBD1 (5 bases). Germline CDR1 is SGDLS and CDR2 is YYNGEE. V lost 0 bases and J 3 bases, leaving 9 bases between the germline ends. The CDR3 loop spans 15 amino acids. The chain's CDR3 is CASSVAGGANEKLFF. CDR3 nucleotides: TGTGCCAGCAGCGTAGCTGGAGGGGCTAATGAAAAACTGTTTTTT.

This chain joins TRBV20-1 and TRBJ2-3; D not certain. V lost 5 bases and J lost 4, with 7 bases in between. The CDR3 is 11 residues long. Germline V gene data show CDR1 as DFQATT and CDR2 as SNEGSKA (reference sequence). The CDR3 DNA sequence: TGCAGTGCTCCTTCCCCAGATACGCAGTATTTT. Translated: CSAPSPDTQYF.

This clone was counted a few times. This chain joins TRBV5-4 and TRBJ2-7, with TRBD2 identical over 8 bases. This CDR3 has 15 residues. Per germline, CDR1 SGHNT and CDR2 YYREEE (reference sequence). Trimming cost V 4 bases and J 3 bases; bases outside gene matches: 9. CDR3 region: CASSLDGGGNYEQYF. CDR3 coding DNA: TGTGCCAGCAGCCTGGACGGCGGGGGGAACTACGAGCAGTACTTC.